The 22 T cell receptor beta chains below all came from one sample that was sequenced in a study of PD-1 blockade in classical Hodgkin lymphoma. The protocol was immunoSEQ multiplex PCR, while the TCRdb copy is restricted to in-frame clones and leaves out a portion. This sample has roughly 56,000 clones; more than 70% occur once, and the top ten carry 5% to 6%. Every patient relapsed after autologous stem cell transplantation, and brentuximab vedotin exposure varied. The sample here was peripheral blood mononuclear cells (PBMCs), taken before the second cycle of nivolumab. The receptors were gathered from a human donor with classical Hodgkin lymphoma.

This chain uses TRBV5-1 with TRBJ2-6; 8 bases are a match to TRBD1. J gave up 0 bases and V 3 bases, and 11 bases lay outside the gene matches. The germline V gene has CDR1 SGHRS and CDR2 YFSETQ. There are 19 residues in the CDR3. The CDR3 DNA reads as TGCGCCAGCAGCTCGGGGACAGGCACCTCCATCTCTGGGGCCAACGTCCTGACTTTC. It yields the protein CASSSGTGTSISGANVLTF.

J is TRBJ1-1 and V is TRBV6-5; tentative D call: TRBD1 (5 bases). Trimming shortened V by 2 bases and J by 8 bases, and 9 bases separated the two germline ends. The CDR3 contains 12 residues. Germline assignment: CDR1 MNHEY and CDR2 SVGAGI. The CDR3 spells CASSYPQGEAFF. The DNA of the CDR3 is TGTGCCAGCAGTTACCCGCAGGGCGAAGCTTTCTTT.

The chain links TRBV6-1 to TRBJ1-1; no clear D. The CDR3 loop spans 14 amino acids. V was cut by 6 bases and J by 7 bases, with 18 bases left in between. Germline CDR1 is MNHNS and CDR2 is SASEGT. The CDR3 is CASSVGFPGDEAFF. The CDR3 DNA reads TGTGCCAGCAGCGTGGGATTTCCAGGAGATGAAGCTTTCTTT.

On this clone: This same CDR3 is encoded by further DNA sequences in the sample. The V and J genes are TRBV5-1 and TRBJ2-7; D gene ambiguous. This CDR3 contains 11 residues. Germline V gene lookup returns CDR1 SGHRS and CDR2 YFSETQ. V was trimmed by 4 bases and J by 1 base, leaving 3 bases between them. The CDR3 DNA reads as TGCGCCAGCAGCCCTTCCTACGAGCAGTACTTC. Translating it yields CASSPSYEQYF.

The rearrangement joins TRBV10-1 to TRBJ2-2, with 8 bases aligning to TRBD1. The CDR3 has 14 residues. After removal of 9 bases from V and 0 bases from J, the junction contained 3 bases not matched to a gene. Germline V gives CDR1 WNHNN, CDR2 SYGVQD (reference sequence). The CDR3 nucleotides read TGCGCCAGTCGGGACAGGTCGAACACCGGGGAGCTGTTTTTT. Amino acids: CASRDRSNTGELFF.

The chain recombines TRBV9 with TRBJ2-7; D is perhaps TRBD2 (7 bases). Trimming took off 0 bases at V and 2 bases at J, with 9 bases between the two ends. Germline V gene lookup returns CDR1 SGDLS and CDR2 YYNGEE. This CDR3 spans 14 amino acids. This chain's CDR3 is CASSVEGGPYEQYF. CDR3 DNA sequence: TGTGCCAGCAGCGTAGAGGGGGGGCCCTACGAGCAGTACTTC.

V usage is TRBV5-1 and J usage is TRBJ2-3; TRBD1 might be the D (5 bases). This CDR3 region has 14 residues. Trimming left V 1 base short and J 4 bases short, with 10 bases between. The germline V gene has CDR1 SGHRS and CDR2 YFSETQ. This CDR3 reads CASSLQGYADTQYF. The CDR3 nucleotides are TGCGCCAGCAGCTTGCAGGGATACGCAGATACGCAGTATTTT.

About this clone: Other DNA variants within this sample encode the same CDR3. The CDR3 loop reads CASSLDGPNSPLHF. DNA for the CDR3: TGCGCCAGCAGCTTGGACGGCCCTAATTCACCCCTCCACTTT. This chain uses TRBV5-1 with TRBJ1-6; D is unclear. Deletions cut 0 bases from V and 6 bases from J, with 7 bases between. In germline, CDR1 is SGHRS, CDR2 YFSETQ. This CDR3 region has 14 residues.

The gene calls are TRBV28 and TRBJ1-4; D not certain. Germline CDR1 reads MDHEN; CDR2 reads SYDVKM. The CDR3 runs 15 residues. Trimming took 7 bases from V and 2 from J, leaving 14 bases between them. In nucleotides, the CDR3 is TGTGCCAGCATCACTTCGGGAAGGACTAATGAAAAACTGTTTTTT. It yields the protein CASITSGRTNEKLFF.

This chain uses TRBV20-1 with TRBJ1-2, with D hard to call. This CDR3 comprises 11 residues. The germline V gene encodes CDR1 DFQATT and CDR2 SNEGSKA (reference sequence). Deletions cut 5 bases from V and 4 bases from J, with 8 bases between. The CDR3 DNA is TGCAGTGCTCCCGAACTCTATGGCTACACCTTC. It translates to CSAPELYGYTF.

This clone was counted only a few times. The chain has TRBV11-2 and TRBJ2-6; D ambiguous. Between the trimmed V and J ends, which lost 0 bases and 2 bases, there was a span of 8 bases. The CDR3 contains 16 residues. From germline, CDR1 is SGHAT and CDR2 FQNNGV. CDR3 sequence (DNA): TGTGCCAGCAGCTTAGAAAGCAGAGCTGGGGCCAACGTCCTGACTTTC. Its translation: CASSLESRAGANVLTF.

This chain uses TRBV7-9 with TRBJ2-2, with D uncertain. CDR3 length: 14 amino acids. Germline V CDR1 and CDR2: SEHNR, FQNEAQ (reference sequence). V shed 2 bases and J shed 4 bases, with 8 bases lying between them. The CDR3 coding sequence is TGTGCCAGCAGCTTACTCAGAAGCACCGGGGAGCTGTTTTTT. Its protein product is CASSLLRSTGELFF.

The chain carries TRBV5-1 and TRBJ2-3, with TRBD2 as a possible D gene (5 bases). The germline V and J ends were trimmed by 7 bases and 9 bases, with 18 bases remaining between them. The CDR3 runs to 13 residues. CDR1 and CDR2 from the germline V gene are SGHRS and YFSETQ. In DNA form, the CDR3 reads TGCGCCAGCCAACTGGCTCCGGGGTCAACGCAGTATTTT. It yields the protein CASQLAPGSTQYF.

The V call is TRBV7-6, the J call TRBJ2-1; D possibly corresponds to TRBD2 (6 bases). The germline CDR1 and CDR2 sequences are SGHVS and FNYEAQ. Trimming removed 4 bases from V and 5 bases from J, with 12 bases in between. The CDR3 sequence is 14 residues long. CDR3 DNA sequence: TGTGCCAGCAGCTCGGGACTTAGACACAATGAGCAGTTCTTC. Its protein is CASSSGLRHNEQFF. The variable domain in full, completed from reference TRBV7-6 and TRBJ2-1, reads GAGVSQSPRYKVTKRGQDVALRCDPISGHVSLYWYRQALGQGPEFLTYFNYEAQQDKSGLPNDRFSAERPEGSISTLTIQRTEQRDSAMYRCASSSGLRHNEQFFGPGTRLTVL.

This clone was found once. The chain couples TRBV10-3 to TRBJ2-2, with D hard to call. Germline CDR1 reads ENHRY; CDR2 reads SYGVKD. V was clipped by 4 bases and J by 1 base, with 10 bases between them. This CDR3 contains 15 residues. The CDR3 sequence: CAISGRPGNTGELFF. The CDR3 nucleotides are TGTGCCATCAGTGGACGCCCAGGGAACACCGGGGAGCTGTTTTTT.

The chain joins TRBV7-9 to TRBJ2-3; D unresolved. The CDR3 is 15 amino acids. With 1 base removed from V and 0 bases from J, the gap between germline ends came to 8 bases. Per the germline V gene, CDR1 is SEHNR and CDR2 is FQNEAQ (reference sequence). CDR3 residues: CASSLGDTSTDTQYF. DNA for the CDR3: TGTGCCAGCAGCTTAGGCGACACTAGCACAGATACGCAGTATTTT.

This chain joins TRBV5-1 and TRBJ1-5; 10 bases agree with TRBD1. The V segment lost 5 bases and the J segment 5 bases; nucleotides outside the gene matches: 7. Germline CDR1 reads SGHRS; CDR2 reads YFSETQ. The length of the CDR3 is 15 residues. The CDR3 DNA reads as TGCGCCAGCAGTTTCACCGGGACAGGGGATCAGCCCCAGCATTTT. Residues: CASSFTGTGDQPQHF.

The chain carries TRBV7-9 and TRBJ1-4; no firm D call. This CDR3 spans 14 amino acids. Germline lookup yields CDR1 SEHNR and CDR2 FQNEAQ (reference sequence). With 6 bases removed from V and 2 bases from J, the gap between germline ends came to 10 bases. CDR3 coding DNA: TGTGCCAGCAGTCGGCGGCTTACTAATGAAAAACTGTTTTTT. This sequence encodes CASSRRLTNEKLFF. The variable domain in full, completed from reference TRBV7-9 and TRBJ1-4, reads DTGVSQNPRHKITKRGQNVTFRCDPISEHNRLYWYRQTLGQGPEFLTYFQNEAQLEKSRLLSDRFSAERPKGSFSTLEIQRTEQGDSAMYLCASSRRLTNEKLFFGSGTQLSVL.

The chain combines TRBV9 with TRBJ1-1; D not certain. Deletions cut 0 bases from V and 6 bases from J, with 9 bases between. Per the germline V gene, CDR1 is SGDLS and CDR2 is YYNGEE. CDR3 size: 13 residues. CDR3: CASSVGAYAEAFF. CDR3 DNA: TGTGCCAGCAGCGTAGGGGCGTACGCTGAAGCTTTCTTT.

The chain combines TRBV28 with TRBJ2-5; D uncertain. Per germline, CDR1 MDHEN and CDR2 SYDVKM. CDR3 size: 13 residues. Trimming pared 1 base from V and 10 bases from J, leaving 13 bases between. The CDR3 sequence: CASSLFSRSVQYF. DNA of the CDR3: TGTGCCAGCAGTTTATTCTCCAGGTCCGTCCAGTACTTC.

The chain is built from TRBV18 and TRBJ1-1; 7 positions match TRBD1. The CDR3 loop spans 18 amino acids. V shed 3 bases and J 3 bases; nucleotides not matched to a gene: 16. The germline V gene encodes CDR1 KGHSH and CDR2 LQKENI. DNA of the CDR3: TGTGCCAGCTCACCTACTACACTAACCGGGACAGCTTACACTGAAGCTTTCTTT. This codes for CASSPTTLTGTAYTEAFF. Combining the CDR3 with reference TRBV18 and TRBJ1-1 gives the whole variable domain NAGVMQNPRHLVRRRGQEARLRCSPMKGHSHVYWYRQLPEEGLKFMVYLQKENIIDESGMPKERFSAEFPKEGPSILRIQQVVRGDSAAYFCASSPTTLTGTAYTEAFFGQGTRLTVV.

This sequence joins TRBV7-9 and TRBJ2-7, with 9 bases fitting TRBD1. V was pared by 3 bases and J by 5 bases, with 2 bases of the junction left unmatched. The CDR3 consists of 13 residues. Germline V CDR1 and CDR2: SEHNR, FQNEAQ (reference sequence). CDR3 in DNA: TGTGCCAGCAGCTTGGACAGGGGCGACGAGCAGTACTTC. It translates to CASSLDRGDEQYF.